The 23 T cell receptor beta chains listed next were all sequenced from one sample in a study of response to subunit inactivated influenza vaccine. TCRdb used MiXCR to reprocess the RT-PCR reads, holding one entry per CDR3 protein. The table has 650,000 to 700,000 distinct CDR3 sequences, around a sixth seen once; the top ten hold about 9.9%. Source: PBMCs from blood, taken approximately 13 days after vaccination. These receptors were taken from a man aged 50 or older who received an inactivated influenza vaccine.

The chain has TRBV20-1 and TRBJ2-1, with 8 bases lining up with TRBD1. The CDR3 is made up of 16 amino acids. Germline lookup yields CDR1 DFQATT and CDR2 SNEGSKA (reference sequence). The J segment lost 6 bases and the V segment lost 0 bases, leaving 10 bases of the junction unmatched. CDR3 sequence (DNA): TGCAGTGCTAGAGATCCCCGCAGGGGGCGCCCCAATGAGCAGTTCTTC. Its translation: CSARDPRRGRPNEQFF.

The chain uses TRBV5-6 and TRBJ1-5, with unresolved D. Trimming pared 2 bases from V and 9 bases from J, leaving 21 bases between. This CDR3 spans 16 amino acids. In germline, CDR1 is SGHDT, CDR2 YYEEEE. CDR3 region: CASSFAGTSVPLPQHF. CDR3 nucleotides: TGTGCCAGCAGCTTTGCGGGAACCTCAGTGCCTCTGCCCCAGCATTTT.

Many counts were recorded for this clonotype. The rearrangement joins TRBV15 to TRBJ2-3; D may be TRBD2 (5 bases). CDR3 length: 13 amino acids. Germline lookup yields CDR1 LNHNV and CDR2 YYDKDF (reference sequence). V was cut by 4 bases and J by 3 bases, with 8 bases left in between. The chain's CDR3 is CATSNRRTDTQYF. In DNA, the CDR3 is TGTGCCACCAGCAACCGGAGGACAGATACGCAGTATTTT.

This clonotype was seen a few times. The chain links TRBV27 to TRBJ2-3; 8 bases map to TRBD1. The CDR3 runs 14 residues. Germline V lookup: CDR1 MNHEY, CDR2 SMNVEV (reference sequence). V dropped 1 base and J dropped 3; count of bases not matched to a gene: 0. In DNA form, the CDR3 reads TGTGCCAGCAGTTTATACAGGGGGACAGATACGCAGTATTTT. As protein: CASSLYRGTDTQYF.

This clonotype was seen ten or more times. The chain carries TRBV29-1 and TRBJ2-5, with D perhaps matching TRBD2 (5 bases). The CDR3 has 14 residues. V lost 5 bases, J lost 1 base, and 14 bases lay in between. Germline lookup yields CDR1 SQVTM and CDR2 ANQGSEA. This CDR3 reads CSVRRGNSQETQYF. The CDR3 DNA follows: TGCAGCGTTCGGAGAGGGAACAGCCAAGAGACCCAGTACTTC.

This clonotype has ten or more counts. J is TRBJ1-2 and V is TRBV29-1; 8 bases agree with TRBD1. In germline, CDR1 is SQVTM, CDR2 ANQGSEA. V dropped 4 bases and J dropped 8; count of bases not matched to a gene: 12. The CDR3 runs to 14 residues. This CDR3 is CSVALIAGGLGYTF. CDR3 in DNA: TGCAGCGTTGCTCTGATCGCAGGGGGCTTAGGCTACACCTTC.

The chain carries TRBV27 and TRBJ1-5; D is perhaps TRBD1 (5 bases). CDR3 length: 15 amino acids. The germline V gene encodes CDR1 MNHEY and CDR2 SMNVEV (reference sequence). Trimming stripped 7 bases from V and 1 base from J, with 14 bases between. The CDR3 DNA sequence: TGTGCCAGCACCCAAAGCGGGGGGAGCAATCAGCCCCAGCATTTT. Its protein is CASTQSGGSNQPQHF.

The chain couples TRBV18 to TRBJ1-6, with TRBD1 matching 8 bases. The CDR3 loop spans 15 amino acids. Looked up from germline, CDR1 is KGHSH and CDR2 is LQKENI. The ends lost 6 bases at V and 7 bases at J; junction bases unmatched: 8. CDR3 amino acids: CASSTSDRGNSPLHF. The CDR3 nucleotides are TGTGCCAGCTCTACGAGTGACAGGGGAAATTCACCCCTCCACTTT.

The chain couples TRBV29-1 to TRBJ1-1; 9 bases line up with TRBD1. The CDR3 contains 15 residues. Looked up from germline, CDR1 is SQVTM and CDR2 is ANQGSEA. Trimming removed 6 bases from V and 5 bases from J; junction bases left unmatched: 13. The CDR3 coding sequence is TGCAGCGTAGTCTTACAGGGGGCGCAGGGGACTGAAGCTTTCTTT. As protein: CSVVLQGAQGTEAFF.

The chain couples TRBV20-1 to TRBJ2-5; no definite D call. There are 9 residues in the CDR3. Germline CDR1 DFQATT, CDR2 SNEGSKA (reference sequence). Trimming left V 6 bases short and J 7 bases short, with 6 bases between. The CDR3 here is CSAGGTQYF. The CDR3 DNA reads TGCAGTGCAGGTGGGACCCAGTACTTC.

This clonotype has more than one count but fewer than ten. The chain links TRBV28 to TRBJ1-5; D call uncertain. Trimming took 2 bases from V and 4 from J, leaving 12 bases between them. Germline CDR1 and CDR2: MDHEN and SYDVKM. The CDR3 is made up of 15 amino acids. This CDR3 is CASSLRWVGNQPQHF. For the CDR3, the DNA is TGTGCCAGCAGTTTACGGTGGGTTGGTAATCAGCCCCAGCATTTT.

This chain connects TRBV29-1 to TRBJ2-1; no clear D. The CDR3 is 10 residues long. The germline CDR1 and CDR2 sequences are SQVTM and ANQGSEA. The V end lost 6 bases, the J end lost 5 bases, and 5 bases lay between the germline ends. The CDR3 protein is CSVNDNEQFF. The DNA of the CDR3 is TGCAGCGTGAATGACAATGAGCAGTTCTTC.

There are a few counts of this clonotype. The CDR3 loop reads CSASPVAEQFF. CDR3 DNA sequence: TGCAGTGCTAGCCCCGTTGCAGAGCAGTTCTTC. The chain combines TRBV20-1 with TRBJ2-1; D gene unclear. This CDR3 is 11 amino acids long. V was cut by 3 bases and J by 10 bases, with 10 bases left in between. CDR1 is DFQATT, CDR2 SNEGSKA, per germline (reference sequence).

This clonotype showed up just a few times. The rearrangement links TRBV20-1 to TRBJ1-6; TRBD1 matches at 10 bases. V shed 1 base, J shed 8 bases, and the junction held 5 bases outside the gene matches. The V gene's germline CDR1 is DFQATT and CDR2 SNEGSKA (reference sequence). This CDR3 region has 15 residues. CDR3 DNA sequence: TGCAGTGCTAGAGGGGACAGGGGTTGGGATTCACCCCTCCACTTT. Amino acid sequence: CSARGDRGWDSPLHF.

The table lists this clonotype with a few counts. The chain combines TRBV6-5 with TRBJ2-3, with a possible D match to TRBD2 (6 bases). There are 16 residues in the CDR3. The V and J ends lost 1 base and 6 bases respectively, with 17 bases between them. CDR1 and CDR2 from the germline V gene are MNHEY and SVGAGI. The CDR3 here is CASSYWARDGPDTQYF. The CDR3 bases are TGTGCCAGCAGTTACTGGGCGCGGGATGGTCCGGATACGCAGTATTTT.

This clonotype was observed a few times. The V call is TRBV11-2, the J call TRBJ2-5; D might be TRBD2 (5 bases). With 8 bases removed from V and 3 bases from J, the gap between germline ends came to 19 bases. This CDR3 has 15 residues. Per germline, CDR1 SGHAT and CDR2 FQNNGV. The CDR3 DNA follows: TGTGCCAGCGGACGTACGGGGAGTAGGGAAGAGACCCAGTACTTC. It codes for CASGRTGSREETQYF.

The chain carries TRBV18 and TRBJ2-7; possibly TRBD2 for D (6 bases). Germline CDR1 KGHSH, CDR2 LQKENI. Trimming took off 2 bases at V and 2 bases at J, with 13 bases between the two ends. There are 15 residues in the CDR3. CDR3 nucleotides: TGTGCCAGCTCACCATCGCGGGGCACGGCCTACGAGCAGTACTTC. Its translation is CASSPSRGTAYEQYF.

J is TRBJ2-3 and V is TRBV19; D perhaps matches TRBD1 (5 bases). The CDR3 extends over 17 amino acids. V lost 4 bases and J 1 base, leaving 18 bases between the germline ends. Per germline, CDR1 LNHDA and CDR2 SQIVND (reference sequence). Written as DNA, the CDR3 is TGTGCCAGTAGTAGGACGAGACAGTTGATGGGCACAGATACGCAGTATTTT. Translating gives CASSRTRQLMGTDTQYF. The whole variable domain, filled in from reference TRBV19 and TRBJ2-3, reads DGGITQSPKYLFRKEGQNVTLSCEQNLNHDAMYWYRQDPGQGLRLIYYSQIVNDFQKGDIAEGYSVSREKKESFPLTVTSAQKNPTAFYLCASSRTRQLMGTDTQYFGPGTRLTVL.

This clonotype occurred a few times. The J gene is TRBJ1-1, the V gene TRBV27; D unclear. The germline V gene has CDR1 MNHEY and CDR2 SMNVEV (reference sequence). The CDR3 covers 15 residues. V lost 0 bases to trimming and J lost 2 bases, with 10 bases between them. In nucleotides, the CDR3 is TGTGCCAGCAGTTTATCGTACCAGGCCAACACTGAAGCTTTCTTT. As protein: CASSLSYQANTEAFF.

This clonotype was counted only a few times. The chain is built from TRBV25-1 and TRBJ2-7; D is unresolved. The germline V gene encodes CDR1 MGHDK and CDR2 SYGVNS. The CDR3 covers 15 residues. V dropped 8 bases and J dropped 3 bases, with 20 bases sitting between them. CDR3 sequence (DNA): TGTGCCAGCGGGAACCTTCGAGACGGTAGCTACGAGCAGTACTTC. Translation: CASGNLRDGSYEQYF.

The rearrangement joins TRBV7-2 to TRBJ1-6; no definite D call. Germline values: CDR1 SGHTA, CDR2 FQGNSA. V lost 5 bases, J lost 0 bases, and 8 bases lay in between. The CDR3 loop spans 15 amino acids. CDR3 DNA: TGTGCCAGCAGCCACGAAAGCTCCTATAATTCACCCCTCCACTTT. Protein: CASSHESSYNSPLHF.

The V gene is TRBV29-1, the J gene TRBJ2-5; a weak D match, TRBD1 (5 bases). The V end lost 0 bases, the J end lost 5 bases, and 13 bases lay between the germline ends. The germline V gene has CDR1 SQVTM and CDR2 ANQGSEA. This CDR3 spans 14 amino acids. CDR3 bases: TGCAGCGTTGAAGATCAATCCAGGGTGGAGACCCAGTACTTC. Translating gives CSVEDQSRVETQYF.

V gene TRBV12-3 or TRBV12-4 combines with J gene TRBJ2-5, with 7 bases that match TRBD2. The CDR3 sequence is 15 residues long. J lost 1 base, V lost 6 bases, and 8 bases had no gene match. CDR3 DNA: TGTGCCAGCAGCGAATCACTAGCGATCCAAGAGACCCAGTACTTC. Residues: CASSESLAIQETQYF.